This T cell receptor beta chain is from a study of T-cell memory formation after mild COVID-19. Points from the study as a whole: Memory cells collected pre-infection included some clones that later responded, suggesting cross-reactive memory joined. Mainly in CM and EM were contracting CD4+ clones; CD8+ were in EMRA.

With regard to this clonotype: What it recognizes is unknown.

V dropped 4 bases and J dropped 0; count of bases not matched to a gene: 7. This CDR3 spans 17 amino acids. Germline CDR1 reads SQVTM; CDR2 reads ANQGSEA. Using its own MiXCR run on the 5' RACE reads, TCRdb lists one record per CDR3 protein. Counted here are about 610,000 distinct CDR3 sequences, roughly 17% occurring once; the ten biggest clones make up roughly 7.8%. This sequence originates from an adult woman who had mild COVID-19 (a few samples of this study predate the infection). Cell type and time point are not known. The gene calls are TRBV29-1 and TRBJ2-3; 13 nucleotides agree with TRBD2. Specimen: PBMCs or a T cell subset sorted from them (not recorded which). As DNA, the CDR3 is TGCAGCGTTGGGGGACTAGCGGGATTGGGGAGCACAGATACGCAGTATTTT. This encodes CSVGGLAGLGSTDTQYF.